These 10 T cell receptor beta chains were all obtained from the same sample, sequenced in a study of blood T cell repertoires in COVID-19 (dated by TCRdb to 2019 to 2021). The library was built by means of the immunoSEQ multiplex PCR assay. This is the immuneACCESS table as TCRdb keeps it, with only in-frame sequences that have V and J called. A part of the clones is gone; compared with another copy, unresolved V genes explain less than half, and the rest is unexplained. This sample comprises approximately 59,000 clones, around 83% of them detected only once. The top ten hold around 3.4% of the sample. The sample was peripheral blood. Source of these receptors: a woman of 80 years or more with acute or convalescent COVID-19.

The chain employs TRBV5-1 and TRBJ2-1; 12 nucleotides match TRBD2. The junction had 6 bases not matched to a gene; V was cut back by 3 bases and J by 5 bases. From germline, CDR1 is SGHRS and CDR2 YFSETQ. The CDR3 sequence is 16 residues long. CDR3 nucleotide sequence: TGCGCCAGCAGCTCGCAGACTAGCGGGGGAAACAATGAGCAGTTCTTC. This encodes CASSSQTSGGNNEQFF.

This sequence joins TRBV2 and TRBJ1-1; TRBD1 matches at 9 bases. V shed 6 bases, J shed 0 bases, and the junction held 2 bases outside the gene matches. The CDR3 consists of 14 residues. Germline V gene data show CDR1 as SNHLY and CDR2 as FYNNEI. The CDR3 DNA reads TGTGCCAGCAGATACAGGGGGCTGAACACTGAAGCTTTCTTT. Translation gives CASRYRGLNTEAFF.

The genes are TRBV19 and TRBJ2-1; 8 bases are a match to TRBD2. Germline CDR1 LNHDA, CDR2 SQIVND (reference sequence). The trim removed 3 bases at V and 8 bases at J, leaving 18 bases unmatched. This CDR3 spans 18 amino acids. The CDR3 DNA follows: TGTGCCAGTAGTATTAAAGTGTCTAGCGGGCGGGTTTGGGATGAGCAGTTCTTC. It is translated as CASSIKVSSGRVWDEQFF. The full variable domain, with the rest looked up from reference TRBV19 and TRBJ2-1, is DGGITQSPKYLFRKEGQNVTLSCEQNLNHDAMYWYRQDPGQGLRLIYYSQIVNDFQKGDIAEGYSVSREKKESFPLTVTSAQKNPTAFYLCASSIKVSSGRVWDEQFFGPGTRLTVL.

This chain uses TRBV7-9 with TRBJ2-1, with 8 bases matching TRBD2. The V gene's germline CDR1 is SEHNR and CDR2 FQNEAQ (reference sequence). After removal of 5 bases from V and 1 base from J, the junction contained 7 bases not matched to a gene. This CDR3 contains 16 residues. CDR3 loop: CASSPIAGTSYNEQFF. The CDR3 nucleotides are TGTGCCAGCAGCCCTATAGCGGGAACTTCCTACAATGAGCAGTTCTTC.

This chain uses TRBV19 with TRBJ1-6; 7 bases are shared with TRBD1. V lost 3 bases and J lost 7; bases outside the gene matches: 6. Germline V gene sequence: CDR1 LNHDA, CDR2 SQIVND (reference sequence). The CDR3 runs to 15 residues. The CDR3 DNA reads TGTGCCAGTAGTATTGGGGACAGTCGGAATTCACCCCTCCACTTT. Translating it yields CASSIGDSRNSPLHF.

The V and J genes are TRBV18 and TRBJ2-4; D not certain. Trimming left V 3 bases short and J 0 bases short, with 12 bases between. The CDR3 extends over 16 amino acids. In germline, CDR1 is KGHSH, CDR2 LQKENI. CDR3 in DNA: TGTGCCAGCTCACCTACATCGACACAAGCCAAAAACATTCAGTACTTC. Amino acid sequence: CASSPTSTQAKNIQYF.

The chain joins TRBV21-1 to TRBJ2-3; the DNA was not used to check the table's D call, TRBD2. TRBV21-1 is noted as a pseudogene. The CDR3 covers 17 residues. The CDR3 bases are TGTGCCAGCAGCACTTCTGAGGCTAGCGGGAGGACAGATACGCAGTATTTT. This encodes CASSTSEASGRTDTQYF.

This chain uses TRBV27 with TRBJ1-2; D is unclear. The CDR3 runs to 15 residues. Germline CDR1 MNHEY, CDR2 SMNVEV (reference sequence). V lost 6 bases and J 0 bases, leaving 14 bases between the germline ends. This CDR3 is CASREGPSPNYGYTF. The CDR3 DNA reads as TGTGCCAGCAGGGAGGGTCCGTCCCCTAACTATGGCTACACCTTC.

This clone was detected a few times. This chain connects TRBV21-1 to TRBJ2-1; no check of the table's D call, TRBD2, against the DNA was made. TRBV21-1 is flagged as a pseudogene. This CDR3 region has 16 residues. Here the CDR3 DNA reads TGTGCCAGCAGCAAAGGCGCCCTCGAGCCTTACAATGAGCAGTTCTTC. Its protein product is CASSKGALEPYNEQFF.

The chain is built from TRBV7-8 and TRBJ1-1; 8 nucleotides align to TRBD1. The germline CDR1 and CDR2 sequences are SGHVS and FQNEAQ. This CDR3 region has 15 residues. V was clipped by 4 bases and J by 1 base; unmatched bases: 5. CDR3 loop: CASSSTDRGNTEAFF. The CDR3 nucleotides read TGTGCCAGCAGCTCCACCGACAGGGGGAACACTGAAGCTTTCTTT.